This T cell receptor (beta chain) was sequenced in a study of Ad26.COV2.S vaccination and SARS-CoV-2 variants. CDR1 is SNHLY, CDR2 FYNNEI, per germline. The V segment lost 5 bases and the J segment 7 bases; nucleotides outside the gene matches: 16. This CDR3 comprises 17 residues. The sample's treatment: around 19 received Ad26.COV2.S at low or high dose, single or two shots; 5 received placebo; per-sample allocation not given. Collection of the samples took place on day 63 after the first injection of vaccine or placebo. In Boston, an adult donor aged 18-55 years took part. An Ad26 vector that expressed Wuhan-strain SARS-CoV-2 spike constituted the vaccine. This clone was counted once. Its antigen is still unknown. Findings of the study overall: Measures of TCR breadth and depth may have fallen short of total T cell responses. Vaccine and placebo recipients had similar non-spike TCR breadth.

The table came from immunoSEQ multiplex PCR; TCRdb's copy has only in-frame clones and leaves some out. This table has some 270,000 clones, around 85% appearing once. The TCR sequence derives from a person aged 18-60 years who received the Ad26.COV2.S COVID-19 vaccine or a placebo. The J gene is TRBJ1-4, the V gene TRBV2; 7 nucleotides match TRBD1. This material consisted of peripheral blood, taken in a trial of Ad26.COV2.S vaccine versus placebo. CDR3 sequence reads: CASSNQQGQDRGEKLFF. The CDR3, as DNA: TGTGCCAGCAGTAACCAACAAGGACAGGACCGGGGTGAAAAACTGTTTTTT.